These 12 T cell receptor beta chains share one sample of origin, sequenced in a study of blood T cell repertoires in COVID-19. TCRdb's table, derived via immunoSEQ multiplex PCR, lists solely in-frame clones and lacks some. This sample carries around 130,000 clones, about 84% of them seen once, and the ten largest clones take 1.5% to 2%. Sequenced sample: PBMCs or T cells enriched from blood (not recorded which). The receptors stem from a woman in her late teens or twenties who had been exposed to COVID-19.

The chain is built from TRBV28 and TRBJ2-7; TRBD2 agrees at 9 bases. With V trimmed by 5 bases and J by 4 bases, 6 bases remained unmatched. The germline V gene encodes CDR1 MDHEN and CDR2 SYDVKM. The CDR3 contains 14 residues. The chain's CDR3 is CASSITSGYYEQYF. As DNA, the CDR3 is TGTGCCAGCAGTATCACTAGCGGGTATTACGAGCAGTACTTC.

This chain joins TRBV7-9 and TRBJ2-7, with 7 bases matching TRBD2. Germline CDR1 reads SEHNR; CDR2 reads FQNEAQ (reference sequence). The CDR3 consists of 15 residues. The V and J ends lost 5 bases and 6 bases, in that order; junction bases with no gene match: 13. CDR3 region: CASSPPMREKPEQYF. Here the CDR3 DNA reads TGTGCCAGCAGCCCACCCATGCGGGAGAAGCCCGAGCAGTACTTC.

The V gene is TRBV5-1, the J gene TRBJ1-1, with 10 bases that match TRBD1. Germline lookup yields CDR1 SGHRS and CDR2 YFSETQ. The J segment lost 4 bases and the V segment lost 4 bases, leaving 7 bases of the junction unmatched. This CDR3 spans 15 amino acids. For the CDR3, the DNA is TGCGCCAGCAGCAACGCGTGGACAGGGGGCACTGAAGCTTTCTTT. Protein sequence: CASSNAWTGGTEAFF. The whole variable domain, filled in from reference TRBV5-1 and TRBJ1-1, reads KAGVTQTPRYLIKTRGQQVTLSCSPISGHRSVSWYQQTPGQGLQFLFEYFSETQRNKGNFPGRFSGRQFSNSRSEMNVSTLELGDSALYLCASSNAWTGGTEAFFGQGTRLTVV.

CDR3 DNA: TGTGCCAGCAGCCAAGGAGGACTAGCGGGGTGGCGCCAGGGAAACATTCAGTACTTC. Protein sequence: CASSQGGLAGWRQGNIQYF. The J gene is TRBJ2-4, the V gene TRBV14, with 12 bases matching TRBD2. CDR1 is SGHDN, CDR2 FVKESK, per germline. CDR3 size: 19 residues. V dropped 1 base and J dropped 6; count of bases not matched to a gene: 13.

The chain has TRBV19 and TRBJ2-2; TRBD1 agrees at 8 bases. The V gene's germline CDR1 is LNHDA and CDR2 SQIVND (reference sequence). This CDR3 comprises 14 residues. After removal of 7 bases from V and 4 bases from J, the junction contained 5 bases not matched to a gene. The CDR3 DNA sequence: TGTGCCAGTAAGGACAGGGTGACCACCGGGGAGCTGTTTTTT. This translates into CASKDRVTTGELFF. The full variable domain, completed using reference TRBV19 and TRBJ2-2, is DGGITQSPKYLFRKEGQNVTLSCEQNLNHDAMYWYRQDPGQGLRLIYYSQIVNDFQKGDIAEGYSVSREKKESFPLTVTSAQKNPTAFYLCASKDRVTTGELFFGEGSRLTVL.

This chain connects TRBV30 to TRBJ2-7, with 7 nucleotides matching TRBD1. With 2 bases clipped from V and 6 bases from J, the junction kept 4 bases outside the gene matches. This CDR3 region has 12 residues. Germline CDR1 is GTSNPN and CDR2 is SVGIG (reference sequence). The CDR3 here is CAWSPGGSEQYF. Here the CDR3 DNA reads TGTGCCTGGAGTCCAGGGGGTAGCGAGCAGTACTTC.

The rearrangement uses TRBV2 and TRBJ2-1; 7 bases are a match to TRBD2. The V segment lost 5 bases and the J segment 9 bases; nucleotides outside the gene matches: 1. Germline V CDR1 and CDR2: SNHLY, FYNNEI. The CDR3 covers 11 residues. The CDR3 sequence: CASSSSGEQFF. The CDR3 nucleotides are TGTGCCAGCAGTTCTAGCGGTGAGCAGTTCTTC.

The rearrangement links TRBV30 to TRBJ2-1, with 7 bases fitting TRBD2. Trimming at V came to 4 bases and at J to 4 bases, leaving 10 bases not matched to a gene. Per germline, CDR1 GTSNPN and CDR2 SVGIG (reference sequence). The CDR3 has 15 residues. The CDR3 sequence is CAWTLAMGGYNEQFF. The DNA of the CDR3 is TGTGCCTGGACTCTAGCGATGGGGGGGTACAATGAGCAGTTCTTC.

The chain couples TRBV5-1 to TRBJ2-3, with 10 bases aligning to TRBD1. Trimming took 3 bases from V and 5 from J; bases not matched to a gene: 6. The CDR3 runs to 15 residues. Germline V gene data show CDR1 as SGHRS and CDR2 as YFSETQ. The CDR3 protein is CASSSPGQGLDTQYF. CDR3 bases: TGCGCCAGCAGCTCTCCGGGACAGGGGTTAGATACGCAGTATTTT.

This clone is classed as medium-sized (0.01 to 0.1%). The chain couples TRBV24-1 to TRBJ2-1; D perhaps matches TRBD1 (6 bases). There are 13 residues in the CDR3. Trimming stripped 6 bases from V and 7 bases from J, with 12 bases between. The V gene's germline CDR1 is KGHDR and CDR2 SFDVKD. CDR3 sequence reads: CATSSQGWNEQFF. The CDR3 DNA reads as TGTGCCACCAGTAGTCAGGGGTGGAATGAGCAGTTCTTC.

The sample holds one count of this clone. The V and J genes are TRBV18 and TRBJ1-1; TRBD1 is a possible D gene (6 bases). The V gene lost 6 bases and the J gene lost 1 base, with 15 bases spanning the gap. The CDR3 has 15 residues. Germline V gene sequence: CDR1 KGHSH, CDR2 LQKENI. CDR3 coding DNA: TGTGCCAGCTCCCGTAACAGGGCGAAGAACACTGAAGCTTTCTTT. It translates to CASSRNRAKNTEAFF. The whole variable domain, remainder taken from reference TRBV18 and TRBJ1-1, is NAGVMQNPRHLVRRRGQEARLRCSPMKGHSHVYWYRQLPEEGLKFMVYLQKENIIDESGMPKERFSAEFPKEGPSILRIQQVVRGDSAAYFCASSRNRAKNTEAFFGQGTRLTVV.

There are a few counts of this clone. Written as DNA, the CDR3 is TGTGCCAGTAGTTCGGACAGGAACAATCAGCCCCAGCATTTT. Encoded protein: CASSSDRNNQPQHF. The V gene is TRBV19, the J gene TRBJ1-5; the match to TRBD1 covers 7 bases. The V segment lost 5 bases and the J segment 3 bases; nucleotides outside the gene matches: 4. This CDR3 has 14 residues. Germline V lookup: CDR1 LNHDA, CDR2 SQIVND (reference sequence).